The clone carrying this TCR beta chain was recorded only once. In the study's own analysis: Nucleated cell number was recorded as an estimate derived from reference gene primer amplification. Using immunoSEQ multiplex PCR, the repertoire was profiled, and TCRdb retains in-frame clones only, with some absent. That table gives V, J and clone size, and the DNA gave D and trimming. The sample includes 110,000 or so clones, more than 75% of them seen just once. These data originate in a study of blood T cell repertoires in COVID-19. The CDR3 sequence is 13 residues long. Trimming took 7 bases from V and 4 from J; bases not matched to a gene: 5. CDR1 MNHEY and CDR2 SVGAGI come from the germline V gene.

The rearrangement uses TRBV6-5 and TRBJ1-2, with 8 bases matching TRBD1. The source is a woman aged 50 to 60 with acute or convalescent COVID-19. Sequenced input: peripheral blood. CDR3 DNA: TGTGCCAGCACCACAGGGGGAGGCTATGGCTACACCTTC. Protein: CASTTGGGYGYTF.